The TCR beta chain under discussion was sequenced for a study of blood T cell repertoires in COVID-19 (dated by TCRdb to the early 2020s). Regarding the study in general: The collaborator samples originated in the United States, Italy and Spain and spanned the acute and convalescent phases of COVID-19. The sample metadata nearly always contained a de-identified subject ID, COVID-19 status, age in years and sex. The dataset comprised deeply sampled blood TCRbeta repertoires from subjects exposed to, actively infected with, or recovered from COVID-19. A freely available public database, intended as a resource for researchers studying the immune response to SARS-CoV-2, is where the repertoires were released. Samples were obtained from the ongoing ImmuneRACE study (first 160 participants) and from 950 to 1,500 subjects provided by 6 global collaborators. The prospective study material was composed of cDNA or gDNA derived from T cells, B-cell-depleted T cells, or PBMCs. Where available, HLA class I and class II types were taken from metadata supplied by the sample provider and were not determined by assay-based typing.

V is cut back by 5 bases and J by 7 bases, with 11 bases in the junction unmatched. The CDR3 spans 14 residues, from the cysteine through the valine. The read is trimmed to its CDR3 DNA, 42 bases read in frame from base 1. Looking up the germline V gene yields CDR1 MRHNA and CDR2 SNTAGT. TCRbeta CDR3 regions were amplified from genomic DNA using the immunoSEQ Assay, a bias-controlled multiplex PCR. For the original study's pipeline: Nucleated cell counts per sample were estimated from amplification of reference gene primers within the assay. To quantify the absolute abundance of each unique TCRbeta CDR3 rearrangement, sequence reads were collapsed and filtered. For each sample, productive Simpson clonality was calculated as the square root of Simpson's diversity index over productive rearrangements. Entries here come from immuneACCESS through TCRdb and include only in-frame sequences with V and J called. Some clones fail to appear in such tables; in the studies checked, an unresolved V gene covers under half of the shortfall, and the cause of the remainder is unknown. V and J calls and clone size are given by that table; D and trimming were obtained from the DNA. For this sample there are over 85,000 clones; around 73% appear just once. The top ten clonotypes cover approximately 9.6% of the sample.

Broad study findings and their caveats: How much clinical and demographic metadata was included differed by source and by participant, and the metadata was provided uncurated.

Concerning this clone: Its antigen specificity is not known. No much larger clone exists at a distance of one base, and base qualities are not known.

Each collaborating institution followed its own protocols to collect whole blood in K2EDTA tubes. For TCRbeta analysis, collaborators shipped samples in one of three forms: frozen whole blood, isolated PBMCs, or DNA extracted from either of those sample types. The source material was peripheral blood. The chain is assembled from TRBV6-4 and TRBJ2-7; TRBD1 lines up with 7 middle nucleotides. This receptor was obtained from a man aged 60-69 years with active or convalescent COVID-19. Here the CDR3 is given as CASSPGTVSLEQYV. In nucleotides, the sequence is TGTGCCAGCAGTCCCGGGACAGTCTCTCTGGAGCAGTACGTC.